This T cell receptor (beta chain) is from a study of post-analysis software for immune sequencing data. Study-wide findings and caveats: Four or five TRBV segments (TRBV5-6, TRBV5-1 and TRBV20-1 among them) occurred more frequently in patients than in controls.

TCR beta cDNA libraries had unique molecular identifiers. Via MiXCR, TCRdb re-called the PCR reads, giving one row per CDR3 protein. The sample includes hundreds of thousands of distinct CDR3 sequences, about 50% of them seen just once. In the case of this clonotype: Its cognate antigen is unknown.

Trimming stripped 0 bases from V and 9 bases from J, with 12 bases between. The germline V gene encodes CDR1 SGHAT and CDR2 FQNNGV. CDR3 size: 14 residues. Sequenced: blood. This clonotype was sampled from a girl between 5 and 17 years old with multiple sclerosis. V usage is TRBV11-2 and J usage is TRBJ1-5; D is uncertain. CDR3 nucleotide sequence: TGTGCCAGCAGCTTAGAGGCAGAATCAGGGCCCCAGCATTTT. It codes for CASSLEAESGPQHF. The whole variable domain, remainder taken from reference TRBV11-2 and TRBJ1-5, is EAGVAQSPRYKIIEKRQSVAFWCNPISGHATLYWYQQILGQGPKLLIQFQNNGVVDDSQLPKDRFSAERLKGVDSTLKIQPAKLEDSAVYLCASSLEAESGPQHFGDGTRLSIL.